This T cell receptor (beta chain) was found in a study of Ad26.COV2.S vaccination and SARS-CoV-2 variants. Germline lookup yields CDR1 WNHNN and CDR2 SYGVQD (reference sequence). CDR3 length: 13 amino acids. Trimming took off 2 bases at V and 0 bases at J, with 4 bases between the two ends. Treatment reported: roughly 20 received Ad26.COV2.S at low or high dose, single or two shots; roughly five received placebo; per-sample allocation not given. The samples were gathered on day 63 after the first injection of vaccine or placebo. Data came from immunoSEQ multiplex PCR; TCRdb stores just in-frame clones and leaves some out. The sample carries about 350,000 clones, roughly 81% recorded once.

This sample comprised peripheral blood, obtained in a trial of Ad26.COV2.S vaccine versus placebo. The receptor was derived from a person between 18 and 59 years old who received the Ad26.COV2.S COVID-19 vaccine or a placebo. This chain connects TRBV10-1 to TRBJ2-5, with D hard to call. For the CDR3, the DNA is TGCGCCAGCAGTGAGAACTACCAAGAGACCCAGTACTTC. Translating it yields CASSENYQETQYF.